This is a list of T cell receptor beta chains from one sample in a study of cytomegalovirus exposure and HLA in healthy donors. Clones were sequenced by immunoSEQ multiplex PCR, and TCRdb holds only the in-frame ones, with some missing. This sample has around 400,000 clones, with about nine tenths found just once. Sequencing was done on a sample of PBMCs. The receptor source for this set is a woman aged 18-35 years in good health and CMV-seronegative. Each CDR3 is given with its conserved first and last residue. The order of the fields is CDR3 protein, CDR3 DNA, clone size, J gene, D gene, V gene. A D gene is named only where the DNA matches it firmly. Clone size is stated in some rows and not others, as once, few, many or a class when expanded.

CATSRDQGVHYEQYF | TGTGCCACCAGCAGAGATCAAGGGGTCCACTACGAGCAGTACTTC | - | TRBJ2-7 | - | TRBV15
CASSPTGGGNEAFF | TGTGCCAGCAGCCCGACGGGGGGCGGGAATGAAGCTTTCTTT | - | TRBJ1-1 | - | TRBV7-2
CASMLTGGTEAFF | TGTGCCAGCATGCTCACAGGGGGGACTGAAGCTTTCTTT | - | TRBJ1-1 | TRBD1 | TRBV2
CASRMTLLSGNTIYF | TGTGCCAGCAGGATGACACTTCTCTCTGGAAACACCATATATTTT | - | TRBJ1-3 | - | TRBV28
CASSSPGEGKTQYF | TGTGCCAGCAGTTCCCCGGGAGAGGGAAAGACCCAGTACTTC | - | TRBJ2-5 | - | TRBV28
CASSGEAGGPNEQFF | TGTGCCAGCAGTGGGGAAGCGGGAGGGCCAAATGAGCAGTTCTTC | - | TRBJ2-1 | TRBD2 | TRBV6-4
CATSRDNGGSPHYEQYF | TGTGCCACCAGCAGAGATAACGGCGGCTCACCTCACTACGAGCAGTACTTC | - | TRBJ2-7 | - | TRBV15
CSVEGTITDTQYF | TGCAGCGTTGAAGGGACTATCACAGATACGCAGTATTTT | - | TRBJ2-3 | - | TRBV29-1
CASSLGTDGYTF | TGTGCCAGCAGCCTCGGGACAGATGGCTACACCTTC | - | TRBJ1-2 | TRBD1 | TRBV7-9
CASSYSRGWSSEQFF | TGTGCCAGCAGTTACTCGCGGGGTTGGTCCAGTGAGCAGTTCTTC | - | TRBJ2-1 | - | TRBV6-5
CASSESLADGYTF | TGCGCCAGCAGTGAGAGTTTAGCGGATGGCTACACCTTC | - | TRBJ1-2 | - | TRBV10-1
CASSISTTYEQYF | TGTGCCAGTAGTATTTCCACAACGTACGAGCAGTACTTC | few | TRBJ2-7 | - | TRBV19
CASSFPRLGNEQFF | TGTGCCAGCAGTTTCCCGCGACTTGGCAATGAGCAGTTCTTC | - | TRBJ2-1 | - | TRBV28
CASSLSLPSSYEQYF | TGTGCCAGCAGTTTATCTTTGCCTAGCTCCTACGAGCAGTACTTC | - | TRBJ2-7 | - | TRBV27
CASSIGYSHNEQFF | TGTGCCAGTAGTATAGGTTACAGCCACAATGAGCAGTTCTTC | - | TRBJ2-1 | - | TRBV19
CAYQTSGGGTGELFF | TGTGCCTACCAAACTAGCGGGGGAGGAACCGGGGAGCTGTTTTTT | - | TRBJ2-2 | TRBD2 | TRBV5-4
CASSSGVSTDTQYF | TGCGCCAGCAGCTCGGGGGTGAGCACAGATACGCAGTATTTT | - | TRBJ2-3 | - | TRBV5-1
CASPYRGTAVTEAFF | TGTGCCAGCCCCTACCGAGGGACAGCTGTAACTGAAGCTTTCTTT | once | TRBJ1-1 | TRBD1 | TRBV6-1
CASSLGLAGDNEQFF | TGTGCCAGCAGCTTAGGCCTAGCGGGGGACAATGAGCAGTTCTTC | - | TRBJ2-1 | TRBD2 | TRBV7-7
CASSLARFTYEQYF | TGTGCCAGCAGCTTAGCTCGGTTTACCTACGAGCAGTACTTC | - | TRBJ2-7 | - | TRBV7-2
CASSPRAKGADGNTIYF | TGTGCCAGCAGCCCAAGGGCTAAGGGGGCAGATGGAAACACCATATATTTT | - | TRBJ1-3 | TRBD1 | TRBV4-2
CASGLTSSYEQYF | TGTGCCAGCGGACTAACGAGCTCCTACGAGCAGTACTTC | - | TRBJ2-7 | - | TRBV27
CASTDPDQPQHF | TGTGCCAGCACTGATCCAGATCAGCCCCAGCATTTT | few | TRBJ1-5 | - | TRBV2
CASRAREGNTEAFF | TGTGCCAGCAGGGCGAGGGAGGGAAACACTGAAGCTTTCTTT | - | TRBJ1-1 | - | TRBV6-1
CASRLAGPRYEQYF | TGTGCCAGCAGATTAGCGGGTCCCCGCTACGAGCAGTACTTC | - | TRBJ2-7 | TRBD2 | TRBV28
CASSYRQGSGNTIYF | TGTGCCAGCAGTTACCGACAGGGATCTGGAAACACCATATATTTT | - | TRBJ1-3 | TRBD1 | TRBV6-6
CAWSVGGSYEQYF | TGTGCCTGGAGTGTCGGCGGGTCCTACGAGCAGTACTTC | - | TRBJ2-7 | - | TRBV30
CASRALQGGRSETQYF | TGTGCCAGCAGGGCCTTACAGGGCGGGAGGTCGGAGACCCAGTACTTC | - | TRBJ2-5 | TRBD2 | TRBV2
CAWSRGTPNQPQHF | TGTGCCTGGAGTCGCGGGACTCCTAATCAGCCCCAGCATTTT | - | TRBJ1-5 | - | TRBV30